Below, one T cell receptor beta chain is given with its context. The source of the sample is a study of beta chain features in type 1 diabetes. Since all of the isolated RNA was reverse transcribed, expressed TCRB transcripts were what got sequenced. Clones were read by immunoSEQ multiplex PCR, and TCRdb kept only the in-frame ones, dropping some. This repertoire shows some 140,000 clones, about a tenth found once; its top ten account for around 0.63%. The CDR3 is 14 amino acids. Germline lookup yields CDR1 SEHNR and CDR2 FQNEAQ (reference sequence). The source of this sequence is a man aged 18 to 35 in good health. The chain uses TRBV7-9 and TRBJ2-5; 10 nucleotides align to TRBD1. Gene TRBJ2-7 matches the end of the DNA better, so the J call may be wrong. Sequencing was performed on central memory CD4+ T cells from blood. The CDR3 DNA sequence: TGTGCCAGCAGCTTCGGACAGGGGGTCTACGAGCAGTACTTC. It specifies CASSFGQGVYEQYF.